This T cell receptor (beta chain) comes out of a study of shared clonotypes between healthy human individuals. About the study: CD4 naive and memory got three plates each, CD8 naive two, CD8 memory one.

Details on this clone: The antigen is not known.

Using immunoSEQ multiplex PCR, the repertoire was profiled, and TCRdb retains in-frame clones only, with some absent. The sample lists some 1,100,000 clones; 70% to 80% were seen once. Study-wide results and caveats: Relative to their counterparts shared across all four donors, non-shared clonotypes exhibited diminished generation probabilities.

CD4+ cells underwent separation, giving CD45RA+ naive and CD45RA-negative memory subsets. The germline gives CDR1 SEHNR, CDR2 FQNEAQ (reference sequence). V shed 5 bases and J shed 7 bases, with 11 bases lying between them. CDR3 length equals 13 residues. The clonotype comes from a man aged 18 to 29 in good health. Some clones in this sample may be carry-over from other donors' samples. The chain is built from TRBV7-9 and TRBJ2-2; D might be TRBD1 (6 bases). The source material was memory CD4+ T cells from PBMCs. Stated subset: CD45RA-negative fraction. In nucleotides, the CDR3 is TGTGCCAGCAGCGTAAGGGGGTACGGGGAGCTGTTTTTT. This encodes CASSVRGYGELFF.